This T cell receptor (beta chain) appears in the sequencing data of a study of kidney transplant recipient with SARS-CoV-2 infection. This clonotype appeared a single time. Being one base from a much bigger clone, this may be a read error. One entry per CDR3 protein, called by TCRdb with MiXCR from the reads. The sample includes fewer than 250,000 distinct CDR3 sequences, more than 25% seen only once; the top ten take under 7.5%. This TCR came from a young adult male patient who had COVID-19 and was a kidney transplant recipient. Some T cells may trace back to the graft donor. The specimen was a blood sample, collected at baseline and between days 110 and 120 from a kidney transplant recipient.

CDR3 in amino acids: CASNSGVTDAQYF. DNA for the CDR3: TGTGCCAGCAATTCGGGAGTCACAGATGCGCAGTATTTT. The chain combines TRBV27 with TRBJ2-3, with D possibly matching TRBD2 (6 bases). Germline loops: CDR1 MNHEY, CDR2 SMNVEV (reference sequence). CDR3 size: 13 residues.